The 16 T cell receptor beta chains presented below share a single source sample, sequenced in a study of CD8 T cells in ankylosing spondylitis. Notes on the study in general: A motif in TCR beta, a set of fewer than ten highly homologous variants, appeared characteristic of ankylosing spondylitis blood.

These TCRs are of unknown antigen specificity. From the 5' RACE reads, TCRdb called clonotypes with MiXCR, one entry per CDR3 protein. The sample has 700,000 or so distinct CDR3 sequences, around 17% seen once; the top ten hold around 20%. Sequenced: blood, either unsorted or a sorted T cell fraction (not recorded which). Receptors were obtained from a male donor with ankylosing spondylitis.

This clonotype was picked up many times. The genes are TRBV2 and TRBJ1-5; D gene uncertain. V shed 2 bases and J shed 3 bases, with 5 bases lying between them. Germline V CDR1 and CDR2: SNHLY, FYNNEI. CDR3 length equals 13 residues. CDR3 region: CASSEFVNQPQHF. In DNA, the CDR3 is TGTGCCAGCAGTGAATTTGTCAATCAGCCCCAGCATTTT.

The rearrangement links TRBV18 to TRBJ1-6, with 8 bases fitting TRBD1. Per the germline V gene, CDR1 is KGHSH and CDR2 is LQKENI. With 5 bases clipped from V and 10 bases from J, the junction kept 10 bases outside the gene matches. CDR3 length: 15 residues. The CDR3 region has the DNA TGTGCCAGCTCAAGTACGACAGGGGAAGAATCACCCCTCCACTTT. Protein sequence: CASSSTTGEESPLHF.

The chain recombines TRBV5-1 with TRBJ1-1; TRBD1 aligns across 10 bases. The germline CDR1 and CDR2 sequences are SGHRS and YFSETQ. V lost 4 bases to trimming and J lost 3 bases; unmatched junction nucleotides: 12. There are 17 residues in the CDR3. CDR3 sequence (DNA): TGCGCCAGCAGCGTGGACAGGGGGAACTACTACTACACTGAAGCTTTCTTT. Translation: CASSVDRGNYYYTEAFF.

The chain employs TRBV6-1 and TRBJ1-4, with D unresolved. Germline lookup yields CDR1 MNHNS and CDR2 SASEGT. The CDR3 consists of 16 residues. Trimming left V 6 bases short and J 8 bases short, with 22 bases between. The CDR3 region is CASSRSRTPTGEKLFF. The CDR3 nucleotides read TGTGCCAGCAGCCGCTCCCGGACTCCGACGGGGGAAAAACTGTTTTTT.

This clonotype has a count of ten or more. The chain employs TRBV20-1 and TRBJ2-3; 9 bases are shared with TRBD2. CDR3 length equals 16 residues. With V trimmed by 1 base and J by 2 bases, 7 bases remained unmatched. CDR1 DFQATT and CDR2 SNEGSKA come from the germline V gene (reference sequence). The CDR3 sequence: CSARGRLADTTDTQYF. CDR3 nucleotides: TGCAGTGCTAGAGGGAGACTAGCGGACACCACAGATACGCAGTATTTT.

This clonotype was detected a few times. This chain uses TRBV6-5 with TRBJ2-3; perhaps TRBD2 as D (6 bases). The CDR3 has 17 residues. Germline loops: CDR1 MNHEY, CDR2 SVGAGI. Trimming left V 0 bases short and J 2 bases short, with 15 bases between. The CDR3 region has the DNA TGTGCCAGCAGTTACTCGTGGACTACCCCAACCACAGATACGCAGTATTTT. Translation gives CASSYSWTTPTTDTQYF.

This clonotype has just one count. The chain links TRBV20-1 to TRBJ2-1, with 11 bases aligning to TRBD2. Per germline, CDR1 DFQATT and CDR2 SNEGSKA (reference sequence). The CDR3 sequence is 19 residues long. The V and J ends lost 4 bases and 0 bases, in that order; junction bases with no gene match: 14. In DNA form, the CDR3 reads TGCAGTGCTAAGGGGCGGGCTAGCGGGAGGACCCCCTCCTACAATGAGCAGTTCTTC. Protein sequence: CSAKGRASGRTPSYNEQFF.

The sample holds a few counts of this clonotype. The genes are TRBV24-1 and TRBJ2-3, with D possibly matching TRBD1 (5 bases). Trimming pared 4 bases from V and 6 bases from J, leaving 10 bases between. The V gene's germline CDR1 is KGHDR and CDR2 SFDVKD. The CDR3 runs 13 residues. The CDR3 protein is CATSELQGDTQYF. DNA of the CDR3: TGTGCCACCAGTGAACTCCAGGGTGATACGCAGTATTTT.

The V and J genes are TRBV3-1 and TRBJ1-1; D is unresolved. With 2 bases removed from V and 1 base from J, the gap between germline ends came to 5 bases. This CDR3 region has 13 residues. The germline V gene encodes CDR1 LGHDT and CDR2 YNNKEL (reference sequence). The DNA for the CDR3 is TGTGCCAGCAGCCAATGGGAGAACACTGAAGCTTTCTTT. It encodes CASSQWENTEAFF.

The gene calls are TRBV7-3 and TRBJ2-2; D gene uncertain. The length of the CDR3 is 14 residues. Germline V gene lookup returns CDR1 SGHTA and CDR2 FQGTGA. The V end lost 4 bases, the J end lost 2 bases, and 8 bases lay between the germline ends. The CDR3 sequence: CASSSAPNTGELFF. CDR3 bases: TGTGCCAGCAGCTCCGCACCAAACACCGGGGAGCTGTTTTTT.

The chain has TRBV20-1 and TRBJ2-3, with 9 bases fitting TRBD2. The junction had 13 bases not matched to a gene; V was cut back by 6 bases and J by 6 bases. The CDR3 is 15 residues long. Germline assignment: CDR1 DFQATT and CDR2 SNEGSKA (reference sequence). CDR3: CSAPNLAGRRDTQYF. The CDR3 nucleotides are TGCAGTGCACCGAATCTAGCGGGGCGCAGGGATACGCAGTATTTT.

V usage is TRBV6-5 and J usage is TRBJ2-7; a possible D gene is TRBD2 (5 bases). CDR3 size: 13 residues. Germline-derived CDR1 and CDR2 are MNHEY and SVGAGI. The V end lost 2 bases, the J end lost 6 bases, and 11 bases lay between the germline ends. CDR3 sequence: CASSYGSAGEQYF. CDR3 in DNA: TGTGCCAGCAGTTACGGCTCGGCGGGCGAGCAGTACTTC.

This clonotype has just a few counts. This sequence joins TRBV7-9 and TRBJ1-1; D is possibly TRBD1 (5 bases). The CDR3 runs 14 residues. Trimming took off 0 bases at V and 7 bases at J, with 12 bases between the two ends. Germline CDR1 is SEHNR and CDR2 is FQNEAQ (reference sequence). CDR3 sequence reads: CASSLARQGLEAFF. CDR3 coding DNA: TGTGCCAGCAGCTTAGCGCGCCAGGGTCTTGAAGCTTTCTTT.

This chain connects TRBV12-3 or TRBV12-4 to TRBJ1-2; 9 bases agree with TRBD1. V was pared by 4 bases and J by 7 bases, with 10 bases of the junction left unmatched. The CDR3 loop spans 15 amino acids. The CDR3 is CASSSQGALFLGYTF. The CDR3 bases are TGTGCCAGCAGTTCACAGGGGGCGTTATTCCTTGGCTACACCTTC.

This clonotype was observed at least ten times. The chain is built from TRBV29-1 and TRBJ1-1; TRBD1 agrees at 9 bases. Germline values: CDR1 SQVTM, CDR2 ANQGSEA. J lost 1 base, V lost 5 bases, and 5 bases had no gene match. This CDR3 has 14 amino acids. The CDR3, as DNA: TGCAGCGTTATTGGACAGGGGCAGAACACTGAAGCTTTCTTT. It yields the protein CSVIGQGQNTEAFF.

This clonotype has only a few counts. The chain recombines TRBV9 with TRBJ2-3; D remains unclear. The V end was cut by 4 bases, the J end by 0 bases, with 12 bases between. The CDR3 is 15 amino acids. The germline V gene has CDR1 SGDLS and CDR2 YYNGEE. Written as DNA, the CDR3 is TGTGCCAGCAGCCTTGAGATCGAAAGCACAGATACGCAGTATTTT. The encoded protein is CASSLEIESTDTQYF.